This T cell receptor beta chain was obtained from a study of cytomegalovirus exposure and HLA in healthy donors. Study-wide background: Of all 360 or so donors who were genotyped, roughly 85% belonged to the Caucasian-associated ancestry cluster.

Study-level findings and limits: Sequencing likely caused a cluster of highly shared sequence variants. A list of 150 to 200 TCR beta chains associated with cytomegalovirus was given.

13 Jbeta primers and 60 Vbeta primers were used for the PCR. Libraries were prepared by immunoSEQ multiplex PCR; TCRdb keeps only in-frame clonotypes and omits some of them. The table has under 200,000 clones, roughly four fifths seen once. Comments on this clone: Its specificity is unknown.

This sequence originates from a man between 45 and 60 years old in good health and CMV-seropositive. The material sequenced was PBMCs.

The CDR3 is CASRGRISGSYEQYF. The CDR3 DNA follows: TGTGCCAGCAGGGGGAGGATTAGCGGGAGTTACGAGCAGTACTTC. This chain links TRBV2 with TRBJ2-7; 9 nucleotides align to TRBD2. The CDR3 covers 15 residues. CDR1 is SNHLY, CDR2 FYNNEI, per germline. Trimming cost V 6 bases and J 4 bases; bases outside gene matches: 10.